This passage covers 29 T cell receptor beta chains from one sample sequenced in a study of blood T cell repertoires in COVID-19. Using immunoSEQ multiplex PCR, the repertoire was profiled, and TCRdb retains in-frame clones only, with some absent. The table has 89,000 or so clones, around 88% seen once; the top ten hold about 8.5%. Sequencing used peripheral blood. These receptor sequences come from a man in his fifties with active COVID-19.

The chain recombines TRBV19 with TRBJ2-3, with D possibly being TRBD2 (6 bases). V gave up 5 bases and J gave up 4 bases, with 13 bases separating them. The CDR3 runs to 14 residues. Germline V gene lookup returns CDR1 LNHDA and CDR2 SQIVND (reference sequence). CDR3 bases: TGTGCCAGTAGTCGCAGACGGAGGGCAGATACGCAGTATTTT. This translates into CASSRRRRADTQYF. Full variable domain (outside the CDR3, taken from reference TRBV19 and TRBJ2-3): DGGITQSPKYLFRKEGQNVTLSCEQNLNHDAMYWYRQDPGQGLRLIYYSQIVNDFQKGDIAEGYSVSREKKESFPLTVTSAQKNPTAFYLCASSRRRRADTQYFGPGTRLTVL.

The chain has TRBV20-1 and TRBJ2-5, with D maybe TRBD2 (6 bases). CDR3 length equals 14 residues. Between the trimmed V and J ends, which lost 5 bases and 4 bases, there was a span of 17 bases. Per the germline V gene, CDR1 is DFQATT and CDR2 is SNEGSKA (reference sequence). CDR3 in DNA: TGCAGTGCTCGTGGGGGACTGAACAGAGAGACCCAGTACTTC. Translated, it gives CSARGGLNRETQYF.

This chain links TRBV5-1 with TRBJ1-3, with D tentatively TRBD1 (6 bases). Trimming stripped 4 bases from V and 0 bases from J, with 14 bases between. The CDR3 totals 16 residues. Germline V lookup: CDR1 SGHRS, CDR2 YFSETQ. The CDR3 DNA is TGCGCCAGCAGCGAAGGACAGACCTTCTCTGGAAACACCATATATTTT. Amino acids: CASSEGQTFSGNTIYF.

This chain connects TRBV28 to TRBJ1-6; 8 nucleotides agree with TRBD1. Germline CDR1 MDHEN, CDR2 SYDVKM. The CDR3 is made up of 14 amino acids. The V and J ends lost 6 bases and 10 bases, in that order; junction bases with no gene match: 8. DNA of the CDR3: TGTGCCAGCAGGCCGGGACAGGCGGGATCACCCCTCCACTTT. Its translation is CASRPGQAGSPLHF.

V usage is TRBV14 and J usage is TRBJ2-1, with 12 bases fitting TRBD1. CDR3 length equals 15 residues. CDR1 SGHDN and CDR2 FVKESK come from the germline V gene. J lost 8 bases, V lost 5 bases, and 7 bases had no gene match. DNA for the CDR3: TGTGCCAGCAGCTACGGGACAGGGGGCTTGGATGAGCAGTTCTTC. It is translated as CASSYGTGGLDEQFF.

The chain links TRBV5-1 to TRBJ2-3; 8 nucleotides agree with TRBD2. This CDR3 is built from 15 residues. V lost 4 bases and J lost 0; bases outside the gene matches: 4. The germline gives CDR1 SGHRS, CDR2 YFSETQ. The CDR3 region is CASSRASGSTDTQYF. DNA for the CDR3: TGCGCCAGCAGCCGCGCTAGCGGGAGCACAGATACGCAGTATTTT.

The CDR3: CASAPVTTNEKLFF. For the CDR3, the DNA is TGCGCCAGTGCCCCGGTTACAACTAATGAAAAACTGTTTTTT. The chain couples TRBV5-1 to TRBJ1-4, with D uncertain. This CDR3 spans 14 amino acids. Between the trimmed V and J ends, which lost 8 bases and 0 bases, there was a span of 11 bases. Germline V CDR1 and CDR2: SGHRS, YFSETQ.

The sample holds one count of this clone. The CDR3 spells CASSPGLAVTDTQYF. The CDR3 DNA sequence: TGTGCCAGCAGCCCCGGACTAGCGGTCACAGATACGCAGTATTTT. The chain has TRBV7-2 and TRBJ2-3; 10 bases are a match to TRBD2. From germline, CDR1 is SGHTA and CDR2 FQGNSA. The CDR3 length is 15 residues. V dropped 5 bases and J dropped 2; count of bases not matched to a gene: 4.

This chain uses TRBV5-1 with TRBJ2-3; D gene uncertain. Looked up from germline, CDR1 is SGHRS and CDR2 is YFSETQ. CDR3 length: 14 amino acids. Trimming took off 2 bases at V and 2 bases at J, with 9 bases between the two ends. CDR3 coding DNA: TGCGCCAGCAGCTTCTCCCCTCCCACAGATACGCAGTATTTT. Encoded protein: CASSFSPPTDTQYF. Together with reference TRBV5-1 and TRBJ2-3, the CDR3 gives the full variable domain: KAGVTQTPRYLIKTRGQQVTLSCSPISGHRSVSWYQQTPGQGLQFLFEYFSETQRNKGNFPGRFSGRQFSNSRSEMNVSTLELGDSALYLCASSFSPPTDTQYFGPGTRLTVL.

V and J are TRBV28 and TRBJ1-5, with D tentatively TRBD1 (6 bases). V lost 6 bases and J lost 1, with 10 bases in between. This CDR3 is built from 14 residues. Germline V lookup: CDR1 MDHEN, CDR2 SYDVKM. The CDR3 DNA reads as TGTGCCAGCAGACAGGGTTTCAGCAATCAGCCCCAGCATTTT. It encodes CASRQGFSNQPQHF.

This chain uses TRBV7-2 with TRBJ1-1; tentative D call: TRBD1 (6 bases). V gave up 2 bases and J gave up 3 bases, with 7 bases separating them. CDR1 SGHTA and CDR2 FQGNSA come from the germline V gene. This CDR3 contains 13 residues. DNA of the CDR3: TGTGCCAGCAGCTTACAGGGGTACACTGAAGCTTTCTTT. Residues: CASSLQGYTEAFF.

The chain uses TRBV7-2 and TRBJ2-1; tentative D call: TRBD2 (5 bases). The germline CDR1 and CDR2 sequences are SGHTA and FQGNSA. The CDR3 contains 15 residues. The ends were cut back, 2 bases at V and 3 bases at J, with 11 bases in the middle. The CDR3 nucleotides are TGTGCCAGCAGCTTAAAGGCGGGCCGCTACAATGAGCAGTTCTTC. Protein sequence: CASSLKAGRYNEQFF.

The chain couples TRBV5-5 to TRBJ2-2; possibly TRBD1 for D (5 bases). The germline CDR1 and CDR2 sequences are SGHKS and YYEKEE (reference sequence). Trimming pared 1 base from V and 4 bases from J, leaving 20 bases between. The CDR3 runs 18 residues. In DNA, the CDR3 is TGTGCCAGCAGCTTGCTAGTACCAATAGACAGTTTCACCGGGGAGCTGTTTTTT. As protein: CASSLLVPIDSFTGELFF.

V gene TRBV6-5 combines with J gene TRBJ2-7; D is perhaps TRBD2 (5 bases). The CDR3 loop spans 14 amino acids. The V and J ends lost 7 bases and 2 bases respectively, with 15 bases between them. Germline CDR1 MNHEY, CDR2 SVGAGI. The CDR3, as DNA: TGTGCCAGCAACCGTAGAGCGGAAGCCTACGAGCAGTACTTC. This codes for CASNRRAEAYEQYF.

The genes are TRBV7-2 and TRBJ2-1, with 10 positions matching TRBD2. V gave up 4 bases and J gave up 9 bases; unmatched junction bases: 6. Germline V CDR1 and CDR2: SGHTA, FQGNSA. The CDR3 consists of 14 residues. The CDR3 DNA sequence: TGTGCCAGCAGCTCAGCGGGAGGGCCAGGTGAGCAGTTCTTC. Amino acids: CASSSAGGPGEQFF.

The gene calls are TRBV7-8 and TRBJ1-5; the D is unclear. In germline, CDR1 is SGHVS, CDR2 FQNEAQ. This CDR3 comprises 15 residues. Deletions cut 5 bases from V and 2 bases from J, with 13 bases between. As DNA, the CDR3 is TGTGCCAGCAGCCCCCCCAGCGCGGGCAATCAGCCCCAGCATTTT. Amino acid sequence: CASSPPSAGNQPQHF.

This chain links TRBV19 with TRBJ2-1; TRBD2 might be the D (6 bases). This CDR3 has 16 residues. V was trimmed by 1 base and J by 2 bases, leaving 12 bases between them. CDR1 and CDR2 (germline): LNHDA, SQIVND (reference sequence). The CDR3 DNA follows: TGTGCCAGTAGTATAGTCCCGGGACTCGCCTACAATGAGCAGTTCTTC. Its translation: CASSIVPGLAYNEQFF.

This chain joins TRBV27 and TRBJ2-1, with a tentative D call TRBD1 (5 bases). The V end lost 3 bases, the J end lost 7 bases, and 25 bases lay between the germline ends. Germline assignment: CDR1 MNHEY and CDR2 SMNVEV (reference sequence). There are 18 residues in the CDR3. CDR3 region: CASSFRPLGQGFTNEQFF. The CDR3 DNA is TGTGCCAGCAGTTTCCGACCCCTAGGGCAGGGATTCACTAATGAGCAGTTCTTC.

This rearrangement joins TRBV6-6 to TRBJ2-3, with 8 bases identical to TRBD1. V shed 5 bases and J 2 bases; nucleotides not matched to a gene: 6. From germline, CDR1 is MNHNY and CDR2 SVGAGI (reference sequence). CDR3 length: 15 residues. Here the CDR3 reads CASSRTGTYTDTQYF. In DNA form, the CDR3 reads TGTGCCAGCAGTCGGACAGGGACTTACACAGATACGCAGTATTTT.

The chain employs TRBV9 and TRBJ1-5, with unresolved D. Deletions cut 0 bases from V and 5 bases from J, with 9 bases between. The CDR3 spans 14 residues. The germline V gene encodes CDR1 SGDLS and CDR2 YYNGEE. The CDR3 here is CASSVGPSDQPQHF. CDR3 sequence (DNA): TGTGCCAGCAGCGTAGGGCCCAGCGATCAGCCCCAGCATTTT.

The rearrangement links TRBV7-2 to TRBJ2-5, with D possibly matching TRBD2 (6 bases). The CDR3 has 14 amino acids. The V gene lost 3 bases and the J gene lost 0 bases, with 8 bases spanning the gap. Germline V CDR1 and CDR2: SGHTA, FQGNSA. CDR3 sequence (DNA): TGTGCCAGCAGCTTGGGACTGTACCAAGAGACCCAGTACTTC. This gives the protein CASSLGLYQETQYF. The full variable domain, rest sourced from reference TRBV7-2 and TRBJ2-5, is GAGVSQSPSNKVTEKGKDVELRCDPISGHTALYWYRQSLGQGLEFLIYFQGNSAPDKSGLPSDRFSAERTGGSVSTLTIQRTQQEDSAVYLCASSLGLYQETQYFGPGTRLLVL.

V and J are TRBV6-2 or TRBV6-3 and TRBJ1-2, with 8 positions matching TRBD1. V was pared by 6 bases and J by 4 bases, with 13 bases of the junction left unmatched. Germline V CDR1 and CDR2: MNHEY, SVGEGT. This CDR3 has 16 amino acids. Here the CDR3 reads CASSLTFRTGRYGYTF. Here the CDR3 DNA reads TGTGCCAGCAGCCTGACCTTCCGGACAGGGCGCTATGGCTACACCTTC.

The chain employs TRBV30 and TRBJ1-4; tentative D call: TRBD1 (5 bases). Trimming took off 8 bases at V and 5 bases at J, with 18 bases between the two ends. Germline values: CDR1 GTSNPN, CDR2 SVGIG (reference sequence). CDR3 size: 14 residues. The CDR3 here is CAGVGRGTNEKLFF. DNA for the CDR3: TGTGCCGGAGTCGGTAGGGGTACCAATGAAAAACTGTTTTTT.

CDR3 DNA: TGTGCCAGCAATAAGCTAGGTAATGAAAAACTGTTTTTT. It translates to CASNKLGNEKLFF. The gene calls are TRBV12-3 or TRBV12-4 and TRBJ1-4, with no clear D. The CDR3 consists of 13 residues. V was clipped by 7 bases and J by 4 bases, with 10 bases between them.

The table lists this clone with a few counts. The chain couples TRBV18 to TRBJ1-1, with 7 nucleotides matching TRBD1. The ends lost 6 bases at V and 1 base at J; junction bases unmatched: 2. Germline values: CDR1 KGHSH, CDR2 LQKENI. The CDR3 length is 13 residues. CDR3 nucleotide sequence: TGTGCCAGCTCCGGACAGGCGAACACTGAAGCTTTCTTT. It translates to CASSGQANTEAFF.

The gene calls are TRBV7-9 and TRBJ1-4; D not certain. V lost 2 bases, J lost 8 bases, and 18 bases lay in between. This CDR3 spans 16 amino acids. Germline CDR1 SEHNR, CDR2 FQNEAQ (reference sequence). For the CDR3, the DNA is TGTGCCAGCAGCTTAATTCCACCCCCCGACTACGAAAAACTGTTTTTT. It specifies CASSLIPPPDYEKLFF.

The genes are TRBV15 and TRBJ2-2, with 9 bases matching TRBD2. The CDR3 spans 17 residues. J was trimmed by 2 bases and V by 0 bases; bases with no gene match: 4. Per the germline V gene, CDR1 is LNHNV and CDR2 is YYDKDF (reference sequence). The CDR3 spells CATSREQREANTGELFF. CDR3 DNA sequence: TGTGCCACCAGCAGAGAACAGCGGGAGGCCAACACCGGGGAGCTGTTTTTT.

This sequence joins TRBV4-1 and TRBJ2-7; 11 nucleotides match TRBD1. V lost 2 bases and J lost 2; bases outside the gene matches: 8. Germline V lookup: CDR1 MGHRA, CDR2 YSYEKL. The CDR3 has 17 residues. DNA of the CDR3: TGCGCCAGCAGCCAAAACGGTCCGGGACAGGGGGCCTACGAGCAGTACTTC. It yields the protein CASSQNGPGQGAYEQYF.

V is TRBV27 and J is TRBJ1-5; D gene uncertain. Trimming removed 2 bases from V and 6 bases from J, with 14 bases in between. The CDR3 runs to 15 residues. Looked up from germline, CDR1 is MNHEY and CDR2 is SMNVEV (reference sequence). The CDR3 nucleotides read TGTGCCAGCAGTTTAATGGGCATGGGTTCTCAGCCCCAGCATTTT. It specifies CASSLMGMGSQPQHF.